This T cell receptor beta chain is drawn from a study of blood T cell repertoires in COVID-19. V dropped 0 bases and J dropped 4 bases, with 7 bases sitting between them. The V gene's germline CDR1 is SGDLS and CDR2 YYNGEE. There are 14 residues in the CDR3. As originally analysed: Quantification of nucleated cells was approximated via reference gene primer amplification. Clones were read by immunoSEQ multiplex PCR, and TCRdb kept only the in-frame ones, dropping some. D and trimming were read from the DNA, whereas the V and J calls and clone size are those reported in that table. The table includes roughly 87,000 clones, roughly 83% detected once.

Sequenced input: peripheral blood. V gene TRBV9 combines with J gene TRBJ1-4, with TRBD1 as a possible D gene (6 bases). This receptor was taken from a middle-aged man with active COVID-19. CDR3 region: CASSVGGLNEKLFF. In DNA form, the CDR3 reads TGTGCCAGCAGCGTAGGGGGGCTTAATGAAAAACTGTTTTTT. Filled out from reference TRBV9 and TRBJ1-4, the complete variable domain reads DSGVTQTPKHLITATGQRVTLRCSPRSGDLSVYWYQQSLDQGLQFLIQYYNGEERAKGNILERFSAQQFPDLHSELNLSSLELGDSALYFCASSVGGLNEKLFFGSGTQLSVL.